This T cell receptor beta chain is drawn from a study of T cells in narcolepsy. Background on the study: Donors had narcolepsy type 1 or type 2, or were healthy controls.

Here immunoSEQ multiplex PCR was the method, and the copy in TCRdb shows in-frame clones only, minus some. The data contain around 34,000 clones, 65% to 85% of them singletons. The CDR3 consists of 15 residues. Trimming took 6 bases from V and 3 from J; bases not matched to a gene: 9. The germline V gene has CDR1 MRHNA and CDR2 SNTAGT. The clonotype originates from a human donor in good health. The source material was memory (CD45RA-) CD4+ T cells from blood. This chain links TRBV6-4 with TRBJ2-3, with 7 bases lining up with TRBD2. CDR3 in DNA: TGTGCCAGCAGCACCCGGGCGGGAGAAACAGATACGCAGTATTTT. Its protein product is CASSTRAGETDTQYF.